The TCR beta chain under discussion was sequenced for a study of T cells in women clearing cervical HPV infection. Losses at the gene ends were 6 bases for V and 6 bases for J; bases not matched to a gene: 6. The germline V gene encodes CDR1 SQVTM and CDR2 ANQGSEA. This CDR3 comprises 15 residues. Of note for this clone: The read ends 3 residues early relative to the CDR3; the germline J gene fills the gap.

This table comes from immunoSEQ multiplex PCR, and its TCRdb copy is limited to in-frame clones, with some not included. Seen in this sample are 20,000 to 25,000 clones; the ten most common clones hold roughly a quarter. The rearrangement uses TRBV29-1 and TRBJ2-1; 15 bases line up with TRBD2. This receptor was identified in a woman aged 18 to 75 with a cervical HPV16 infection that either progressed to CIN3+ or cleared (not recorded which). The specimen was blood buffy coat. CDR3 loop: CSVPGLAGGPNEQFF. The sequenced CDR3 bases are TGCAGCGTGCCCGGACTAGCGGGAGGGCCCAATGAG.